The T cell receptor beta chain under discussion was sequenced for a study of CD8 T cells in Susac syndrome. Random hexamers served to reverse transcribe roughly 0.45 to 1 ug RNA. TCRdb reprocessed the immunoSEQ multiplex PCR reads with MiXCR, giving one entry per CDR3 protein. The sample has some 300,000 distinct CDR3 sequences, 65% to 90% seen once; the top ten hold 0.21%. This clonotype was observed a few times. Sequenced: CD8+ T cells from PBMCs. The receptor was derived from a human donor with multiple sclerosis.

CDR3 bases: TGTGCCAGCAGCCCTGGGGCTAACTATGGCTACACCTTC. Its protein product is CASSPGANYGYTF. J is TRBJ1-2 and V is TRBV7-3; D gene ambiguous. The V end lost 5 bases, the J end lost 0 bases, and 7 bases lay between the germline ends. The CDR3 spans 13 residues. Germline V gives CDR1 SGHTA, CDR2 FQGTGA.